Listed below are T cell receptor beta chains from one sample, sequenced in a study of STAT3 mutations in large granular lymphocyte leukemia. Only in-frame clones appear in the TCRdb table, and some are missing; sequencing was by immunoSEQ multiplex PCR. Among 10,000 to 15,000 clones listed, about 88% were seen once. The sequenced sample was PBMCs. The receptors were sampled from a human donor with T large granular lymphocyte leukemia. Some clones in this sample may be carry-over from other donors' samples. CDR3s include the opening cysteine and the closing phenylalanine or tryptophan. Fields, in order: D gene, J gene, clone size, V gene, CDR3 protein, CDR3 DNA. D genes are given only for firm matches. Rows give clone size only sometimes, using once, few, many, or a class for an expanded clone.

.,TRBJ2-7,.,TRBV7-9,CASSSPGRYEQYF,TGTGCCAGCAGCTCCCCGGGACGCTACGAGCAGTACTTC
.,TRBJ2-6,.,TRBV19,CASIPPGANVLTF,TGTGCCAGTATTCCTCCTGGGGCCAACGTCCTGACTTTC
TRBD1,TRBJ1-3,.,TRBV6-1,CASSGSRDSLRNTIYF,TGTGCCAGCAGTGGCTCCCGGGACAGCTTGCGAAACACCATATATTTT
.,TRBJ1-1,.,TRBV12-5,CASGLEGVGSSTEAFF,TGTGCTAGTGGTTTGGAGGGGGTAGGGTCAAGCACTGAAGCTTTCTTT
.,TRBJ1-2,.,TRBV28,CASSLWGAGGGYTF,TGTGCCAGCAGTTTGTGGGGGGCGGGAGGAGGCTACACCTTC
TRBD2,TRBJ2-3,.,TRBV4-1,CASSPGAAGFTDTQYF,TGCGCCAGCAGCCCGGGAGCAGCGGGGTTCACAGATACGCAGTATTTT
.,TRBJ2-2,once,TRBV7-3,CASSTSGGTGELFF,TGTGCCAGCAGCACCTCCGGGGGCACCGGGGAGCTGTTTTTT
.,TRBJ1-2,.,TRBV9,CASSVGGGLANYGYTF,TGTGCCAGCAGCGTAGGGGGAGGGCTAGCTAACTATGGCTACACCTTC
.,TRBJ1-1,.,TRBV6-1,CASSSTAGTEAFF,TGTGCCAGCAGTTCCACGGCGGGCACTGAAGCTTTCTTT
.,TRBJ1-1,.,TRBV28,CASRTSLTNTEAFF,TGTGCCAGCAGGACGAGTCTCACGAACACTGAAGCTTTCTTT
.,TRBJ1-3,medium-sized,TRBV5-1,CASSFGTGRDDTIYF,TGCGCCAGCAGCTTCGGTACTGGCCGGGACGACACCATATATTTT
.,TRBJ1-2,once,TRBV7-9,CASSPLARGAGYGYTF,TGTGCCAGCAGCCCGCTAGCAAGGGGCGCCGGGTATGGCTACACCTTC
.,TRBJ2-7,.,TRBV5-1,CASRGGAYEQYF,TGCGCCAGCAGAGGTGGAGCCTACGAGCAGTACTTC
.,TRBJ1-5,.,TRBV4-1,CASSQDLNQPQHF,TGCGCCAGCAGCCAAGATCTCAATCAGCCCCAGCATTTT
TRBD1,TRBJ2-7,.,TRBV6-1,CASKQGSYEQYF,TGTGCCAGCAAACAGGGGTCCTACGAGCAGTACTTC
.,TRBJ2-7,.,TRBV6-6,CASSARQLSYEQYF,TGTGCCAGCAGTGCAAGACAGCTATCCTACGAGCAGTACTTC
.,TRBJ2-5,.,TRBV14,CASSQDPGARETQYF,TGTGCCAGCAGCCAAGATCCGGGGGCGCGGGAGACCCAGTACTTC
.,TRBJ1-1,.,TRBV5-6,CASSSGPNTEAFF,TGTGCCAGCAGCTCGGGACCGAACACTGAAGCTTTCTTT
TRBD2,TRBJ2-5,.,TRBV18,CASSPQAEASGRWETQYF,TGTGCCAGCTCACCACAGGCGGAGGCTAGCGGGAGATGGGAGACCCAGTACTTC
.,TRBJ1-4,.,TRBV5-6,CASSRGSGEKLFF,TGTGCCAGCAGTCGAGGGTCTGGAGAAAAACTGTTTTTT